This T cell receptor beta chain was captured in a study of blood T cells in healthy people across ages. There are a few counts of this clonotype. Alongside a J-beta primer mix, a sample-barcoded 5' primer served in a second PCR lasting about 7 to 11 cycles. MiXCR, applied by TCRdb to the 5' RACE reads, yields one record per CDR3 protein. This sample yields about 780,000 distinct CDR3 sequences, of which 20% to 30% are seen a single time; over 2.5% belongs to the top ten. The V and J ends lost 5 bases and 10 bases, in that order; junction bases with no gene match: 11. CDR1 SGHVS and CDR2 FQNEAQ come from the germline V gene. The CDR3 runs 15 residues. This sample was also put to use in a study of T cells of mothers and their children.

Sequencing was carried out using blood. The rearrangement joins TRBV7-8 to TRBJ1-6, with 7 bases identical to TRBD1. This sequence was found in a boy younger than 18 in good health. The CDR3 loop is CASSIDRVDQSPLHF. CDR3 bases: TGTGCCAGCAGCATTGACAGGGTAGACCAGTCACCCCTCCACTTT. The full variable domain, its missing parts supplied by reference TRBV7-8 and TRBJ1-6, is GAGVSQSPRYKVAKRGQDVALRCDPISGHVSLFWYQQALGQGPEFLTYFQNEAQLDKSGLPSDRFFAERPEGSVSTLKIQRTQQEDSAVYLCASSIDRVDQSPLHFGNGTRLTVT.